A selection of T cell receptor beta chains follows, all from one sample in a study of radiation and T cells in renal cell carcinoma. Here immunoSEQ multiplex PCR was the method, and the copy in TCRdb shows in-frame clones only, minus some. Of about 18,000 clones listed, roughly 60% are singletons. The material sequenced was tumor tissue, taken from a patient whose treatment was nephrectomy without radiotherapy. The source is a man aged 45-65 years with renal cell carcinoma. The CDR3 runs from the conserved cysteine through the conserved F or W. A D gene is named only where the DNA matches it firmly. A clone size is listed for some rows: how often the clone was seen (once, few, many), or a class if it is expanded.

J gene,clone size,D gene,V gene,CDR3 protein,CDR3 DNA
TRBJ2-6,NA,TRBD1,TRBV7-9,CASSLTGSGANVLTF,TGTGCCAGCAGCTTGACAGGGTCCGGGGCCAACGTCCTGACTTTC
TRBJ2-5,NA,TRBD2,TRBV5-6,CASSLVLASFQYF,TGTGCCAGCAGCTTGGTACTAGCGAGTTTCCAGTACTTC
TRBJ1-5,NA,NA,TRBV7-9,CASSSHPLQPQHF,TGTGCCAGCAGCTCCCATCCATTGCAGCCCCAGCATTTT
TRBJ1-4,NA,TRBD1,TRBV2,CASRVDRDRRKKLFF,TGTGCCAGCAGGGTTGACAGGGATCGGCGGAAAAAACTGTTTTTT
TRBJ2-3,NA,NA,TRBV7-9,CASSLGTVSTDTQYF,TGTGCCAGCAGCTTAGGGACAGTAAGCACAGATACGCAGTATTTT
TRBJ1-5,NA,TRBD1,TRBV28,CASSTGGTNQPQHF,TGTGCCAGCAGTACAGGGGGCACAAATCAGCCCCAGCATTTT
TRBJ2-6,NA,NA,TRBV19,CATRPRAGANVLTF,TGTGCCACCAGGCCCCGGGCTGGGGCCAACGTCCTGACTTTC
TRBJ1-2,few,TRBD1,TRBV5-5,CASSLGTGGAGYTF,TGTGCCAGCAGCTTGGGGACAGGGGGAGCTGGCTACACCTTC
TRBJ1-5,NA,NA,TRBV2,CASSDRGSEGNQPQHF,TGTGCCAGCAGTGACAGGGGTTCTGAGGGCAATCAGCCCCAGCATTTT
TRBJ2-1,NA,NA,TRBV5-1,CASSPAPGNHRNEQFF,TGCGCCAGCAGCCCGGCCCCAGGGAACCATAGGAATGAGCAGTTCTTC
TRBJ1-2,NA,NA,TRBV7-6,CASSLKYESRNYGYTF,TGTGCCAGCAGCTTAAAGTATGAATCTCGAAACTATGGCTACACCTTC